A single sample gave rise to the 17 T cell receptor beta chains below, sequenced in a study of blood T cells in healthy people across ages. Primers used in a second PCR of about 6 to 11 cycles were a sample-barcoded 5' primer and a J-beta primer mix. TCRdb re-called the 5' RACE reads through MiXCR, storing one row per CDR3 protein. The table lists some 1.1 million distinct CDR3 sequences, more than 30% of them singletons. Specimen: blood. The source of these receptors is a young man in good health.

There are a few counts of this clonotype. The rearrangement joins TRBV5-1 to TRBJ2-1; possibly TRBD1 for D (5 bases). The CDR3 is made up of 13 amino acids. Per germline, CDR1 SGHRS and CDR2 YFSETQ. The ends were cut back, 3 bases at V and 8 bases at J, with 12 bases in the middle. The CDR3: CASSSTVLDEQFF. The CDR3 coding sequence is TGCGCCAGCAGCTCGACAGTTTTGGATGAGCAGTTCTTC.

The chain's CDR3 is CASSTSGQAYTEAFF. The CDR3, as DNA: TGTGCCAGCAGTACCTCGGGACAGGCCTACACTGAAGCTTTCTTT. The chain carries TRBV12-3 or TRBV12-4 and TRBJ1-1; 8 bases map to TRBD1. The CDR3 consists of 15 residues. Trimming took 5 bases from V and 3 from J; bases not matched to a gene: 8.

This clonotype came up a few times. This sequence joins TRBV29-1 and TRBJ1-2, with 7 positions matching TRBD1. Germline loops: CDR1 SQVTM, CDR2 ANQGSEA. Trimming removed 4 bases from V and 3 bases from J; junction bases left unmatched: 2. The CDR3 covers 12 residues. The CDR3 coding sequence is TGCAGCGTTGTCGACAGGGACTATGGCTACACCTTC. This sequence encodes CSVVDRDYGYTF.

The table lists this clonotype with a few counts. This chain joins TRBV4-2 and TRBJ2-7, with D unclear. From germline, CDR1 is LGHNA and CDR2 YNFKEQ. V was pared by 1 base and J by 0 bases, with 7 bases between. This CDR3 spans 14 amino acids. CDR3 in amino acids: CASSQVADSYEQYF. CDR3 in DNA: TGTGCCAGCAGCCAAGTGGCAGACTCCTACGAGCAGTACTTC.

The CDR3 reads CASLSPSNRADLAKNVQYF. The CDR3 bases are TGTGCCAGCCTCTCACCCAGCAACAGGGCGGACTTAGCCAAAAACGTTCAGTACTTC. The chain couples TRBV6-2 or TRBV6-3 to TRBJ2-7; a weak D match, TRBD1 (6 bases). CDR1 and CDR2 (germline): MNHEY, SVGEGT. The CDR3 loop spans 19 amino acids. Trimming took 8 bases from V and 10 from J, leaving 39 bases between them.

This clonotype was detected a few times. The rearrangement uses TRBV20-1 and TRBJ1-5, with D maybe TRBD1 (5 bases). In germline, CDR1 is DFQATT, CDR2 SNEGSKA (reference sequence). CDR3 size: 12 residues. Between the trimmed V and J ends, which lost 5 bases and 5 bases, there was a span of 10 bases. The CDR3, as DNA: TGCAGTGCTGTCTCGGGGGATCAGCCCCAGCATTTT. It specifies CSAVSGDQPQHF.

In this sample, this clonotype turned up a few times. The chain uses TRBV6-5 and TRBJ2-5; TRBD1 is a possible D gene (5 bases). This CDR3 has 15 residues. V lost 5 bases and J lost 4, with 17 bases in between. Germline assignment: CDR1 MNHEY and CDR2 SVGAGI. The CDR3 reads CASSLEDTKGETQYF. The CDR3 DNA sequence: TGTGCCAGCAGTCTCGAGGACACCAAGGGAGAGACCCAGTACTTC.

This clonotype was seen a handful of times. This CDR3 is CASSQEGGSGYTF. In DNA form, the CDR3 reads TGTGCCAGCAGCCAAGAAGGGGGAAGTGGCTACACCTTC. The chain joins TRBV3-1 to TRBJ1-2, with D possibly matching TRBD1 (6 bases). V was pared by 0 bases and J by 7 bases, with 9 bases between. The CDR3 runs 13 residues. Germline V lookup: CDR1 LGHDT, CDR2 YNNKEL (reference sequence). The entire variable domain, with the rest obtained from reference TRBV3-1 and TRBJ1-2, is as follows: DTAVSQTPKYLVTQMGNDKSIKCEQNLGHDTMYWYKQDSKKFLKIMFSYNNKELIINETVPNRFSPKSPDKAHLNLHINSLELGDSAVYFCASSQEGGSGYTFGSGTRLTVV.

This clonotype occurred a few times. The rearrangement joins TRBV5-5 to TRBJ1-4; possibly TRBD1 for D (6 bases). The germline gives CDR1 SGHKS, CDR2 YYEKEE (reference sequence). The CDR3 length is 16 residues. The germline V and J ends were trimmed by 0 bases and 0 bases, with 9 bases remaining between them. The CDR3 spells CASSLDRAATNEKLFF. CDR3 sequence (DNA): TGTGCCAGCAGCTTGGACAGGGCTGCAACTAATGAAAAACTGTTTTTT.

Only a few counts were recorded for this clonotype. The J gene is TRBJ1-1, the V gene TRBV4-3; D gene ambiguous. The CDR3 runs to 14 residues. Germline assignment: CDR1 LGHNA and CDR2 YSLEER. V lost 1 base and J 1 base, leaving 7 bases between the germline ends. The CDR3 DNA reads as TGCGCCAGCAGCCAAGCCCAAAAGAACACTGAAGCTTTCTTT. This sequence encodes CASSQAQKNTEAFF.

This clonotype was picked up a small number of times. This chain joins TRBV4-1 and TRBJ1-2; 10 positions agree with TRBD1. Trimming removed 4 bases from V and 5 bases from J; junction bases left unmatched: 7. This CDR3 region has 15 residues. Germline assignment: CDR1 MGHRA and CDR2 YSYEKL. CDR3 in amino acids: CASSLQTGGAYGYTF. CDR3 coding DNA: TGCGCCAGCAGCCTGCAGACAGGGGGCGCGTATGGCTACACCTTC.

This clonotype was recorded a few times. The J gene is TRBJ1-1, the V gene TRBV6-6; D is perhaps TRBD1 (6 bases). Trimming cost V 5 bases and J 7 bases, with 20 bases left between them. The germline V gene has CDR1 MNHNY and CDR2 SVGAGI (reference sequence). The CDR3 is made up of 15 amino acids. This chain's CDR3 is CASSVGGGVVREAFF. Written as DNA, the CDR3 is TGTGCCAGCAGTGTGGGAGGGGGGGTTGTTCGTGAAGCTTTCTTT.

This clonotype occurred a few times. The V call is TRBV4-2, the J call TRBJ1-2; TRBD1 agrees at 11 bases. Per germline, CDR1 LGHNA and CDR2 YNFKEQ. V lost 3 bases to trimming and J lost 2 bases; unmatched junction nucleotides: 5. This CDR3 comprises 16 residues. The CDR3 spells CASSQGGTGGNYGYTF. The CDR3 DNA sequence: TGTGCCAGCAGCCAGGGGGGGACAGGGGGAAACTATGGCTACACCTTC.

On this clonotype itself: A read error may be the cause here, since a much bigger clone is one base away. As DNA, the CDR3 is TGCAGCGTTGAGATGGGTTCCGAGGCCCAGTACTTC. It translates to CSVEMGSEAQYF. The rearrangement links TRBV29-1 to TRBJ2-5; D gene ambiguous. The ends were cut back, 3 bases at V and 9 bases at J, with 14 bases in the middle. Germline V CDR1 and CDR2: SQVTM, ANQGSEA. The CDR3 runs to 12 residues.

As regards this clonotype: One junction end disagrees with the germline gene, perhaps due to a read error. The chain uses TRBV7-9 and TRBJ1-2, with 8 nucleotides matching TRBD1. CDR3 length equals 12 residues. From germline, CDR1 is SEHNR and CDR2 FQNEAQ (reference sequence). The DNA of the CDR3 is TGTGCCAGCAGCCCGACAGGGGTTGGCCACACCTTC. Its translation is CASSPTGVGHTF.

The CDR3 coding sequence is TGCAGTGCCCCGACAGGGATGCCCTACAATGAGCAGTTCTTC. It yields the protein CSAPTGMPYNEQFF. The rearrangement links TRBV20-1 to TRBJ2-1; 7 bases are shared with TRBD1. There are 14 residues in the CDR3. The germline V gene has CDR1 DFQATT and CDR2 SNEGSKA (reference sequence). J was trimmed by 2 bases and V by 6 bases; bases with no gene match: 7.

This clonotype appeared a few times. CDR3 nucleotide sequence: TGTGCCAGCAGTTGGGGGGGACAGGGGCACAATGAGCAGTTCTTC. It specifies CASSWGGQGHNEQFF. The chain combines TRBV6-5 with TRBJ2-1; 10 nucleotides line up with TRBD1. CDR1 is MNHEY and CDR2 is SVGAGI in the germline V gene. The CDR3 length is 15 residues. Germline trimming cut 4 bases from V and 5 bases from J; bases unmatched to any gene: 5.